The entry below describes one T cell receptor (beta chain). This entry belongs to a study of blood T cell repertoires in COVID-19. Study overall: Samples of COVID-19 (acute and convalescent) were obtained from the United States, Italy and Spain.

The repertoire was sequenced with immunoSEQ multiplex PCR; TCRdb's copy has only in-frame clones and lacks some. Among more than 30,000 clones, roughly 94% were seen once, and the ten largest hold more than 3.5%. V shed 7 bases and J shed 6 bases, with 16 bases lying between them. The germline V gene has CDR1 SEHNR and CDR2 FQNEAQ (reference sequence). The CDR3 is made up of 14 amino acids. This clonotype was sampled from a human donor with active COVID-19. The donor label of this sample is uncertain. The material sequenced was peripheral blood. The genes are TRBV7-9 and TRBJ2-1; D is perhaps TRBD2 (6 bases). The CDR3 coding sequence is TGTGCCAGCACCAGACTAGTATCTGGCAATGAGCAGTTCTTC. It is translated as CASTRLVSGNEQFF.